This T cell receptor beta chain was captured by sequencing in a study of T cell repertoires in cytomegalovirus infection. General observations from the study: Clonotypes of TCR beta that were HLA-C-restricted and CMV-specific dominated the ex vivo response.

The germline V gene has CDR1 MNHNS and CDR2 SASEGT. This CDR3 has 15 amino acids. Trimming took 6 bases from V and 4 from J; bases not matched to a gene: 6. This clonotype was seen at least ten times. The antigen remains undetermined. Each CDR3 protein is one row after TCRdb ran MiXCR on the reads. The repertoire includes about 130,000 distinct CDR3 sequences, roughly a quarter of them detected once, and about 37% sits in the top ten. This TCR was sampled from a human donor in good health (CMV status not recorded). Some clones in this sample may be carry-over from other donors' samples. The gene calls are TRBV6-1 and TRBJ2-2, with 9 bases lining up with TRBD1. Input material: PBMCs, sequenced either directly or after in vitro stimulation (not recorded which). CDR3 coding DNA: TGTGCCAGCAGCGCCGGGACAGGGATCACCGGGGAGCTGTTTTTT. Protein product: CASSAGTGITGELFF.